The TCR beta chain described here comes from a study of vaccination and CD4 T cells after COVID-19. Oncomine TCR Beta short-read sequencing was applied to DNA from cultured CD4+ T cells. TCRdb itself ran the PCR reads through MiXCR, one entry per CDR3 protein. Of about 21,000 distinct CDR3 sequences in the sample, approximately 51% were seen once. The treatment was: approximately 10-day PBMC culture with coronavirus spike peptide pools or control peptides (ViraFEST assay). Turning to this clonotype: The antigen remains undetermined.

This CDR3 comprises 15 residues. Germline lookup yields CDR1 LNHDA and CDR2 SQIVND (reference sequence). The junction had 7 bases not matched to a gene; V was cut back by 0 bases and J by 5 bases. The rearrangement links TRBV19 to TRBJ2-7; TRBD1 matches at 7 bases. The origin of this receptor is a human donor who had recovered from COVID-19. Sequencing input: CD4+ T cells from blood, cultured in vitro. The CDR3 sequence is CASSIDPRQGHEQYF. The CDR3 DNA follows: TGTGCCAGTAGTATAGATCCCAGACAGGGCCACGAGCAGTACTTC.